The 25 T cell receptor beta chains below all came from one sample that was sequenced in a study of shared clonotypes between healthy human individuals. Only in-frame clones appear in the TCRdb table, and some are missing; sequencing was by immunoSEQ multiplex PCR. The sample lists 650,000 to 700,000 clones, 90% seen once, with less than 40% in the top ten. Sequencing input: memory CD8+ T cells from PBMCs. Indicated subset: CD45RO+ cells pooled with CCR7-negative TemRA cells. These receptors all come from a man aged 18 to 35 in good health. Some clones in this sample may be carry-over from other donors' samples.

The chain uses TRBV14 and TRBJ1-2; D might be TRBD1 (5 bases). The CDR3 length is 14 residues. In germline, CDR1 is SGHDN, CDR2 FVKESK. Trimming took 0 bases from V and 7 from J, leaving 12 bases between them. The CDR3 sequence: CASSQENIGAGYTF. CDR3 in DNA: TGTGCCAGCAGCCAAGAGAACATTGGGGCTGGCTACACCTTC.

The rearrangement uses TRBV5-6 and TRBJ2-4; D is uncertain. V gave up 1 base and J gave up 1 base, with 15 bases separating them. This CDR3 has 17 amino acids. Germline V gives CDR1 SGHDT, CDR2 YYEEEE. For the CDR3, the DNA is TGTGCCAGCAGCTTGTCTCGGAGCCCACCTGCCAAAAACATTCAGTACTTC. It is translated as CASSLSRSPPAKNIQYF.

The CDR3: CASWTGESSNQPQHF. The CDR3, as DNA: TGTGCCAGCTGGACAGGGGAAAGTAGCAATCAGCCCCAGCATTTT. V usage is TRBV28 and J usage is TRBJ1-5, with 9 bases aligning to TRBD1. Germline CDR1 is MDHEN and CDR2 is SYDVKM. There are 15 residues in the CDR3. The V gene end was trimmed by 8 bases and the J gene end by 0 bases; junction bases not matched to a gene: 5.

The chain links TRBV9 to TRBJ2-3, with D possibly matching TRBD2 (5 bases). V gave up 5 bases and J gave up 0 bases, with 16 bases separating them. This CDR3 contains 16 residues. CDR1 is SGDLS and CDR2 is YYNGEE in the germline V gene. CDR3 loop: CASRADGITSTDTQYF. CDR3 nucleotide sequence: TGTGCCAGCAGAGCCGACGGGATCACTAGCACAGATACGCAGTATTTT.

The CDR3 loop reads CASGMTGVDQETQYF. The CDR3 region has the DNA TGTGCCAGCGGTATGACAGGCGTTGACCAAGAGACCCAGTACTTC. The V call is TRBV2, the J call TRBJ2-5; perhaps TRBD1 as D (6 bases). Germline loops: CDR1 SNHLY, CDR2 FYNNEI. The V and J ends lost 8 bases and 0 bases respectively, with 16 bases between them. The CDR3 is 15 residues long.

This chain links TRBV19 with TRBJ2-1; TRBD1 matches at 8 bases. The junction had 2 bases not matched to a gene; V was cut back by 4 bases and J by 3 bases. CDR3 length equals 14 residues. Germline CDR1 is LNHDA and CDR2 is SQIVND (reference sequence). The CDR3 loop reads CASSTGTGYNEQFF. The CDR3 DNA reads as TGTGCCAGTAGTACCGGGACAGGCTACAATGAGCAGTTCTTC.

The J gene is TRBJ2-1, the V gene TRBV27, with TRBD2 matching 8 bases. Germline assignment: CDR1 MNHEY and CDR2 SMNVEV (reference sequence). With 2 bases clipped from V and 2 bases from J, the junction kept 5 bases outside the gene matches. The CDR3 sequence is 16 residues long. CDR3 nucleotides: TGTGCCAGCAGTTTAGTGACTAGCGCGACCTACAATGAGCAGTTCTTC. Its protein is CASSLVTSATYNEQFF.

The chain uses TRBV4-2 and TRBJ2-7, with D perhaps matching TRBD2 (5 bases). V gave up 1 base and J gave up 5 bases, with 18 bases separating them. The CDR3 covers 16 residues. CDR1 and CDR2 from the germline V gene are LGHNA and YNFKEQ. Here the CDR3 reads CASSQVSEGVGDEQYF. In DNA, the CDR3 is TGTGCCAGCAGCCAAGTTAGTGAGGGAGTAGGCGACGAGCAGTACTTC.

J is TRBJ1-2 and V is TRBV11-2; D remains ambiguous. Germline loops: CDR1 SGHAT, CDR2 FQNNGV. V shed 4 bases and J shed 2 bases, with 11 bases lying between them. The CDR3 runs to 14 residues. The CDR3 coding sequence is TGTGCCAGCAGCTCTACCGGGTTCAACTATGGCTACACCTTC. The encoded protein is CASSSTGFNYGYTF. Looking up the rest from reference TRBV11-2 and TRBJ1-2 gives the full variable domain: EAGVAQSPRYKIIEKRQSVAFWCNPISGHATLYWYQQILGQGPKLLIQFQNNGVVDDSQLPKDRFSAERLKGVDSTLKIQPAKLEDSAVYLCASSSTGFNYGYTFGSGTRLTVV.

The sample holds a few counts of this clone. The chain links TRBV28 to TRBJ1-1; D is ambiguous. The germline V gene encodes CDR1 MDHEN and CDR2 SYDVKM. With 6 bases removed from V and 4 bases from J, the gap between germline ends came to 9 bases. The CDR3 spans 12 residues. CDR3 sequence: CASSYLRTEAFF. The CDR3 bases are TGTGCCAGCAGCTACTTGCGCACTGAAGCTTTCTTT.

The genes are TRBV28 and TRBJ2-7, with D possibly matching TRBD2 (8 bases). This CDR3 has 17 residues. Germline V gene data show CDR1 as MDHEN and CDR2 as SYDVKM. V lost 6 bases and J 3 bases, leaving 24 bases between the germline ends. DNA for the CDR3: TGTGCCAGCAGCCCAAGGGGGCTGGCGGGAGGCTTCTACGAGCAGTACTTC. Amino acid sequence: CASSPRGLAGGFYEQYF.

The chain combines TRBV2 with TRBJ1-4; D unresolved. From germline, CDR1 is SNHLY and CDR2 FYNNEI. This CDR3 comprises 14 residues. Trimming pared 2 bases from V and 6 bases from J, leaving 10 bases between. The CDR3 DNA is TGTGCCAGCAGTGAATTCAGCGGGGATGAAAAACTGTTTTTT. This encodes CASSEFSGDEKLFF.

The CDR3 loop is CASSLGGLDPEAFF. CDR3 bases: TGTGCCAGCAGCTTGGGGGGCCTGGACCCTGAAGCTTTCTTT. The rearrangement uses TRBV5-8 and TRBJ1-1; TRBD1 is a possible D gene (5 bases). Deletions cut 0 bases from V and 6 bases from J, with 12 bases between. The CDR3 runs 14 residues. Germline CDR1 SGHTS, CDR2 YDEGEE.

The CDR3 is CASSQLQTLSYEQYF. CDR3 coding DNA: TGCGCCAGCAGTCAGCTCCAGACGCTCTCCTACGAGCAGTACTTC. The chain recombines TRBV4-1 with TRBJ2-7; D not resolved. CDR1 and CDR2 (germline): MGHRA, YSYEKL. V was shortened by 6 bases and J by 0 bases, with 15 bases between the two germline ends. This CDR3 region has 15 residues.

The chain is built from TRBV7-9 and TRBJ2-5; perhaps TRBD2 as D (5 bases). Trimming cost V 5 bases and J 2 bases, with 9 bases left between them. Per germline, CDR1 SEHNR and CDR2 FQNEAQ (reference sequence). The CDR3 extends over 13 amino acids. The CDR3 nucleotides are TGTGCCAGCAGCGGGAGCGGTCAAGAGACCCAGTACTTC. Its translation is CASSGSGQETQYF.

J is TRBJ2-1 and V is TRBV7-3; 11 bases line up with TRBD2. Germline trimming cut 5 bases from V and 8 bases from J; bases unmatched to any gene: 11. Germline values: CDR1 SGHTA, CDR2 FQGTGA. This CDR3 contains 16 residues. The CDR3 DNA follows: TGTGCCAGCAGCCCCCGGGCAACTAGCGGGAGTTATGAGCAGTTCTTC. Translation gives CASSPRATSGSYEQFF. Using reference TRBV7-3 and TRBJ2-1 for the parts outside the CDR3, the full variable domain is GAGVSQTPSNKVTEKGKYVELRCDPISGHTALYWYRQSLGQGPEFLIYFQGTGAADDSGLPNDRFFAVRPEGSVSTLKIQRTERGDSAVYLCASSPRATSGSYEQFFGPGTRLTVL.

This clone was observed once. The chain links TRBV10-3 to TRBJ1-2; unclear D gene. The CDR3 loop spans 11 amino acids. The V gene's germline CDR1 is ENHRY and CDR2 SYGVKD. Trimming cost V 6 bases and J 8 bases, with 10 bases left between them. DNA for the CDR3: TGTGCCATCAGCTCCGGGCAAGGCTACACCTTC. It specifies CAISSGQGYTF.

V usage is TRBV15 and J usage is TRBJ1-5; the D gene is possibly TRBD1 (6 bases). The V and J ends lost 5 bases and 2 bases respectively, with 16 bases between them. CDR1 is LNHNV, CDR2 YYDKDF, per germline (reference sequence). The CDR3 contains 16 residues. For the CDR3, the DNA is TGTGCCACCAGCGGGATTACAGGGTGGGGCAATCAGCCCCAGCATTTT. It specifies CATSGITGWGNQPQHF.

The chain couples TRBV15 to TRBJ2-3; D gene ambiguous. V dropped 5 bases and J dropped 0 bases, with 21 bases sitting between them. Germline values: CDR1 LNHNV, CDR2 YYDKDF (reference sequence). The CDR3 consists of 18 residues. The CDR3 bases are TGTGCCACCAGCGGTTATCTGGAAGCAGATCCTAGCACAGATACGCAGTATTTT. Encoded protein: CATSGYLEADPSTDTQYF.

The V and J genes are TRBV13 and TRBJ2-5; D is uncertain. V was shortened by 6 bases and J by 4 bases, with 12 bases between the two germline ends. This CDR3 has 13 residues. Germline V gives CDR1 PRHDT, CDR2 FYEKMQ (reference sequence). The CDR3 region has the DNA TGTGCCAGCAGTTCTAAACGGGTAGAGACCCAGTACTTC. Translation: CASSSKRVETQYF. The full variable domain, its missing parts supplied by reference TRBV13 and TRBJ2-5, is AAGVIQSPRHLIKEKRETATLKCYPIPRHDTVYWYQQGPGQDPQFLISFYEKMQSDKGSIPDRFSAQQFSDYHSELNMSSLELGDSALYFCASSSKRVETQYFGPGTRLLVL.

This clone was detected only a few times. The CDR3 DNA follows: TGTGCCACCAGCAGAGATTTTACGCAGGGAAACGAGCAGTACTTC. Residues: CATSRDFTQGNEQYF. This chain joins TRBV15 and TRBJ2-7, with D possibly being TRBD1 (5 bases). CDR1 LNHNV and CDR2 YYDKDF come from the germline V gene (reference sequence). V lost 0 bases to trimming and J lost 5 bases, with 14 bases between them. The length of the CDR3 is 15 residues.

The chain's CDR3 is CASSVGGRASTGELFF. CDR3 nucleotide sequence: TGTGCCAGCAGCGTGGGCGGGAGGGCCAGCACCGGGGAGCTGTTTTTT. This chain uses TRBV9 with TRBJ2-2, with 9 bases lining up with TRBD2. V lost 2 bases to trimming and J lost 4 bases; unmatched junction nucleotides: 6. Germline V gene data show CDR1 as SGDLS and CDR2 as YYNGEE. This CDR3 contains 16 residues.

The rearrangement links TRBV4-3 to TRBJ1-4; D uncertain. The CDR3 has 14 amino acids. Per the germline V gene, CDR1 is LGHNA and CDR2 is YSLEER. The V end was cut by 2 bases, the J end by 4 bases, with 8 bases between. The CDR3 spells CASSQLSYNEKLFF. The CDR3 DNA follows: TGCGCCAGCAGCCAATTATCGTATAATGAAAAACTGTTTTTT.

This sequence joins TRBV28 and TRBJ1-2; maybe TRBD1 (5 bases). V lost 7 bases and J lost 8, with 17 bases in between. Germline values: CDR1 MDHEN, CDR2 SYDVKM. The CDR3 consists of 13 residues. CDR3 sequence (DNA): TGTGCCAGCAACTTCGGGGGGACGCAGGGCTACACCTTC. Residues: CASNFGGTQGYTF.

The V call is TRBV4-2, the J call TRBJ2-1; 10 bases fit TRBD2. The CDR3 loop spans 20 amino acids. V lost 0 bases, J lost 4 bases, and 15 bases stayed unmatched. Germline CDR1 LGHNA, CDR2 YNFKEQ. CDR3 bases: TGTGCCAGCAGCCAAGAGTCCGGGACTAGCGAGTCTCCCCCGTACAATGAGCAGTTCTTC. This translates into CASSQESGTSESPPYNEQFF.